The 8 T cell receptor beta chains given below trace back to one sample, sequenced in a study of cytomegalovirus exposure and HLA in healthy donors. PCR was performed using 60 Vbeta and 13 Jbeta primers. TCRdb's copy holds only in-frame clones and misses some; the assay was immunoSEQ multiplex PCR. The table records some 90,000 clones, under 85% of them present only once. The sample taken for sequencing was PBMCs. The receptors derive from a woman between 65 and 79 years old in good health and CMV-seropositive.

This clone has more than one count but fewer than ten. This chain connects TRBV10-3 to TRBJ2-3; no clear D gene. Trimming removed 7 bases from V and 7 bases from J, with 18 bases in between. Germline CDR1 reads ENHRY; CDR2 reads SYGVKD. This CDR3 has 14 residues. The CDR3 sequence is CAIKSATNWNTQYF. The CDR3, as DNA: TGTGCCATCAAGAGCGCGACGAATTGGAATACGCAGTATTTT.

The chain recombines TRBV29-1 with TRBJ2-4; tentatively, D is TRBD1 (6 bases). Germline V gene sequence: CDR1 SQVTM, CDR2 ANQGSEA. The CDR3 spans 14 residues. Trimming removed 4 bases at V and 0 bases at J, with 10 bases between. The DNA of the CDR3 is TGCAGCGTTGCAACAGGGTTAGCCAAAAACATTCAGTACTTC. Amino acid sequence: CSVATGLAKNIQYF.

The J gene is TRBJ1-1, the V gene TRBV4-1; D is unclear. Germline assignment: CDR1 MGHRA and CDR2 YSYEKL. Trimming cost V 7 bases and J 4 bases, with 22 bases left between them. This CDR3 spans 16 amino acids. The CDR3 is CASTRARGGYSTEAFF. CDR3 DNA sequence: TGCGCCAGCACTCGGGCCCGCGGAGGGTATTCCACTGAAGCTTTCTTT.

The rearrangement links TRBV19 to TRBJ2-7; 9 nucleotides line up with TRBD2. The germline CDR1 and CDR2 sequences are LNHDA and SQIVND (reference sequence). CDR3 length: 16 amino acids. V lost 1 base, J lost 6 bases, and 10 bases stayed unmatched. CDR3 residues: CASSIGPAGGVLEQYF. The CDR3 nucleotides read TGTGCCAGTAGTATAGGGCCAGCGGGAGGAGTCCTCGAGCAGTACTTC. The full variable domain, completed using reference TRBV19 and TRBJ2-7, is DGGITQSPKYLFRKEGQNVTLSCEQNLNHDAMYWYRQDPGQGLRLIYYSQIVNDFQKGDIAEGYSVSREKKESFPLTVTSAQKNPTAFYLCASSIGPAGGVLEQYFGPGTRLTVT.

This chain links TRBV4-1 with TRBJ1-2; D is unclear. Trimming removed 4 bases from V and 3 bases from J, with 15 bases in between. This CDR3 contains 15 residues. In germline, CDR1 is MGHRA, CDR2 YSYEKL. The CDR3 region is CASSLPRSGDYGYTF. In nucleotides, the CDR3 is TGCGCCAGCAGCCTCCCCCGATCGGGTGACTATGGCTACACCTTC.

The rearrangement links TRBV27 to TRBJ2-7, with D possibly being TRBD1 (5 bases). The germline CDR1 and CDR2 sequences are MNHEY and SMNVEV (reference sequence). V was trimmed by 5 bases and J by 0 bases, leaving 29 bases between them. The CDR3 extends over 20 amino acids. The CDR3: CASSPLRPRSLTVISYEQYF. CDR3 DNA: TGTGCCAGCAGTCCCTTACGACCACGAAGCTTGACAGTTATCTCCTACGAGCAGTACTTC.

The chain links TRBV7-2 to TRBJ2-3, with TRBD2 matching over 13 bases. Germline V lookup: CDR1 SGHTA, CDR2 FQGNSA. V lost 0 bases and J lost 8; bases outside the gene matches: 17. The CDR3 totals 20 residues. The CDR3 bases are TGTGCCAGCAGCTTAGCCAACATATGGACTAGCGGGGGACCTCGCGGTACGCAGTATTTT. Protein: CASSLANIWTSGGPRGTQYF.

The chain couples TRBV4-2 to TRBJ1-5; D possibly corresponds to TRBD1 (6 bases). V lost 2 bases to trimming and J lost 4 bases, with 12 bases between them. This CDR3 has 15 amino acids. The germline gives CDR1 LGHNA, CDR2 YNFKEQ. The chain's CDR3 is CASSQPGERNQPQHF. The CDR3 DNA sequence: TGTGCCAGCAGCCAACCAGGGGAGAGGAATCAGCCCCAGCATTTT.